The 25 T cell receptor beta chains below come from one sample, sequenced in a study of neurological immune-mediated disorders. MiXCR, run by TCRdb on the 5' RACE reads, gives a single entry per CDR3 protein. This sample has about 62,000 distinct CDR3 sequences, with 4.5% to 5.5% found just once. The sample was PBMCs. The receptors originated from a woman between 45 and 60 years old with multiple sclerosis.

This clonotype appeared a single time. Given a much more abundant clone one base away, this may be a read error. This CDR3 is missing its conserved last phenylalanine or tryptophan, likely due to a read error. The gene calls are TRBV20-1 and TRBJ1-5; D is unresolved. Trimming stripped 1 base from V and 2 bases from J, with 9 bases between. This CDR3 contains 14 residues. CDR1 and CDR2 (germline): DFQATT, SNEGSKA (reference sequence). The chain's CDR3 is CSARGGSGNQPQHY. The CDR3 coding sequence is TGCAGTGCTAGAGGAGGGAGTGGCAATCAGCCCCAGCATTAT.

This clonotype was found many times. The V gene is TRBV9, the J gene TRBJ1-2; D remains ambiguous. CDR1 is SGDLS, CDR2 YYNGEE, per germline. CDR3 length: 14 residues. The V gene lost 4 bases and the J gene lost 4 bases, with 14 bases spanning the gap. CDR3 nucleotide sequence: TGTGCCAGCAGCCCGGACGGGAGAGCCTATGGCTACACCTTC. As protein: CASSPDGRAYGYTF.

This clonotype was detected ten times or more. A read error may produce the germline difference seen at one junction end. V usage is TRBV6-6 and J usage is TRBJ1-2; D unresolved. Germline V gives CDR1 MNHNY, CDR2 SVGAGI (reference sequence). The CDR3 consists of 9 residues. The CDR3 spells CASGDAASF. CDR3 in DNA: TGTGCCAGTGGAGACGCAGCTTCTTTC.

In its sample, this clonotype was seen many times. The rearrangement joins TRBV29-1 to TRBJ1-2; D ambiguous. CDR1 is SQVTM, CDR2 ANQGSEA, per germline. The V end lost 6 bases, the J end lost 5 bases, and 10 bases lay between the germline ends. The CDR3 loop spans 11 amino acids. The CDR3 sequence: CSVAAVYGYTF. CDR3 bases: TGCAGCGTCGCTGCTGTTTATGGCTACACCTTC.

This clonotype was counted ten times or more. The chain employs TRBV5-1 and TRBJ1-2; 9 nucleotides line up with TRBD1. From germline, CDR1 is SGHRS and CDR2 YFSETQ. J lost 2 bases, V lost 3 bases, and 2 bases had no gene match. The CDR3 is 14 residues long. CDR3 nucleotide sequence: TGCGCCAGCAGCTGGACAGGGGAGAACTATGGCTACACCTTC. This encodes CASSWTGENYGYTF.

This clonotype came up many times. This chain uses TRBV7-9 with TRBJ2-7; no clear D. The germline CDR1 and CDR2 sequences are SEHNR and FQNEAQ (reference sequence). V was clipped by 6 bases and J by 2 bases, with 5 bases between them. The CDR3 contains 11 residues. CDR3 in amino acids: CASSLTYEQYF. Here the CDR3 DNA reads TGTGCCAGCAGTTTGACCTACGAGCAGTACTTC. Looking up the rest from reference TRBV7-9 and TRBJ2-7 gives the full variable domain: DTGVSQNPRHKITKRGQNVTFRCDPISEHNRLYWYRQTLGQGPEFLTYFQNEAQLEKSRLLSDRFSAERPKGSFSTLEIQRTEQGDSAMYLCASSLTYEQYFGPGTRLTVT.

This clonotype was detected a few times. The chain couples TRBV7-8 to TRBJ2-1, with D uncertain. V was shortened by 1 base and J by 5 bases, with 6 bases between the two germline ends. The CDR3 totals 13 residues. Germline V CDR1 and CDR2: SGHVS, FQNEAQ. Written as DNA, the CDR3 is TGTGCCAGCAGCTTAGACGTGGACAATGAGCAGTTCTTC. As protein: CASSLDVDNEQFF.

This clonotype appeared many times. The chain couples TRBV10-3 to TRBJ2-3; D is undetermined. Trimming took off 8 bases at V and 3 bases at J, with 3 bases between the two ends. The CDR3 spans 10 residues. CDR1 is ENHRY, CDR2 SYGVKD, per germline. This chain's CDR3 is CAIGTDTQYF. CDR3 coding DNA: TGTGCCATCGGTACAGATACGCAGTATTTT.

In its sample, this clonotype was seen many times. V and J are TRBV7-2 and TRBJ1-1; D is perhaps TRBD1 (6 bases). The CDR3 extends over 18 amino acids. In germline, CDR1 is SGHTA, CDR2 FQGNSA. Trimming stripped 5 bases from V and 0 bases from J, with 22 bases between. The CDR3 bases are TGTGCCAGCAGCCAGGAGGGGGGGCAAAAACCTATGAACACTGAAGCTTTCTTT. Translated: CASSQEGGQKPMNTEAFF.

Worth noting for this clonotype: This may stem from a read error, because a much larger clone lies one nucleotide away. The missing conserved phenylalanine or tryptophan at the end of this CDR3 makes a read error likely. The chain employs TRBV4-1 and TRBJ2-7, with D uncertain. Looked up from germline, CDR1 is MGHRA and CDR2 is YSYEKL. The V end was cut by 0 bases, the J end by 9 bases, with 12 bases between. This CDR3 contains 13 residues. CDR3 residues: CASSQEQVTRQYD. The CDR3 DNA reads TGCGCCAGCAGCCAAGAACAAGTAACCAGGCAGTACGAC.

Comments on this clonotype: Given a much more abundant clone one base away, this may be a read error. The CDR3, as DNA: TGTGCCAGCAGCCAAGATTCGGGACATGGCTGGTATGGCTACACCTTC. Protein product: CASSQDSGHGWYGYTF. The chain has TRBV3-1 and TRBJ1-2, with a weak D call TRBD1 (6 bases). Trimming left V 0 bases short and J 5 bases short, with 16 bases between. Germline lookup yields CDR1 LGHDT and CDR2 YNNKEL (reference sequence). The length of the CDR3 is 16 residues.

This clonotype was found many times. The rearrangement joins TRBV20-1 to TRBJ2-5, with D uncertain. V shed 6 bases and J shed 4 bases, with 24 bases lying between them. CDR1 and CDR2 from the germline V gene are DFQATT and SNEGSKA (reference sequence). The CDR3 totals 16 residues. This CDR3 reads CSAATTMSRVVETQYF. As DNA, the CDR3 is TGCAGTGCCGCTACCACCATGAGTCGGGTCGTAGAGACCCAGTACTTC.

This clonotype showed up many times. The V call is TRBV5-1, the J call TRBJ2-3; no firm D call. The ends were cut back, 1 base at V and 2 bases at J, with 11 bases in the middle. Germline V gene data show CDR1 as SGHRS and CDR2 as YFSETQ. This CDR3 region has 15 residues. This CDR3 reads CASSLSVETTDTQYF. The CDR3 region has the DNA TGCGCCAGCAGCTTGTCCGTGGAGACCACAGATACGCAGTATTTT.

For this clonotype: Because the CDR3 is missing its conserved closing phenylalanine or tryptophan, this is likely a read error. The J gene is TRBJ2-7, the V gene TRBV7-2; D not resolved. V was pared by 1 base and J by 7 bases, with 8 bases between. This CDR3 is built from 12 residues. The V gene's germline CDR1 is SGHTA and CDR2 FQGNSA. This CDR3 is CASSLGLQEQYC. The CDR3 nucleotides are TGTGCCAGCAGCTTAGGGTTGCAGGAGCAGTACTGC.

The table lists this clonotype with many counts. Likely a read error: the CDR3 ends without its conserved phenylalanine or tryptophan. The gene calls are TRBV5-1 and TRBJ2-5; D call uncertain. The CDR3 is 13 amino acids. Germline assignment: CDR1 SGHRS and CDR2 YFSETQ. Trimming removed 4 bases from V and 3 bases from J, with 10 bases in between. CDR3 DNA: TGCGCCAGCAGCCCCACGGTAAAAGAGACCCAGTACAAC. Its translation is CASSPTVKETQYN.

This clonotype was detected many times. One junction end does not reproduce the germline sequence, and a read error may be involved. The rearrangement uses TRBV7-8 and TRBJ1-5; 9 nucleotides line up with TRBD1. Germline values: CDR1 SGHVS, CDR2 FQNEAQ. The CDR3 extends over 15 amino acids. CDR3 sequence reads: CASSIRTGAVQPQNF. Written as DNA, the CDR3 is TGTGCCAGCAGCATCAGGACAGGGGCTGTTCAGCCCCAGAATTTT.

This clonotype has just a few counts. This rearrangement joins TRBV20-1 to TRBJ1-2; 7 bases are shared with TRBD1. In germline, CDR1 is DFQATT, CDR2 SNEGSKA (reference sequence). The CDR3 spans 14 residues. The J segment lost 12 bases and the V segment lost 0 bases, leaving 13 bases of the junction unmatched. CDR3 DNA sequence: TGCAGTGCTAGAGAGCGCGACAGGGTCCGCGGCCACACCTTC. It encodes CSARERDRVRGHTF.

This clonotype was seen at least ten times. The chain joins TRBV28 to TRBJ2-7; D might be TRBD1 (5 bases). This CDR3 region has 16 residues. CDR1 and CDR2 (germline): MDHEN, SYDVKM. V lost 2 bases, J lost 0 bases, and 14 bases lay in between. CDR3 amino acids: CASSLPTVDSSYEQYF. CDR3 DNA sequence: TGTGCCAGCAGTTTACCTACCGTCGACAGCTCCTACGAGCAGTACTTC.

DNA for the CDR3: TGTGCCAGCAGCTTAGTAGGCCAAGAGACCCAGTACTTC. It is translated as CASSLVGQETQYF. J is TRBJ2-5 and V is TRBV11-2; D gene ambiguous. Per germline, CDR1 SGHAT and CDR2 FQNNGV. The length of the CDR3 is 13 residues. V was trimmed by 1 base and J by 1 base, leaving 4 bases between them.

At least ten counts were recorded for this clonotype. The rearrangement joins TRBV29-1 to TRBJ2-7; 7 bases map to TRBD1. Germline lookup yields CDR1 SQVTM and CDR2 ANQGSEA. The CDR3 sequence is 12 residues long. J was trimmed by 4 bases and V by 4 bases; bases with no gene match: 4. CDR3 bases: TGCAGCGTTGGGAACAGGGGATACGAGCAGTACTTC. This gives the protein CSVGNRGYEQYF.

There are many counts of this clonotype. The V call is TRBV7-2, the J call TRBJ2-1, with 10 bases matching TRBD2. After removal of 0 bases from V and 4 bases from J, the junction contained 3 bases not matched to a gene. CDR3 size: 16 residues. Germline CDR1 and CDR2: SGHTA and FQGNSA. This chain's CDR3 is CASSLAFSGGYNEQFF. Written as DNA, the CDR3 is TGTGCCAGCAGCTTAGCGTTTAGCGGGGGGTACAATGAGCAGTTCTTC.

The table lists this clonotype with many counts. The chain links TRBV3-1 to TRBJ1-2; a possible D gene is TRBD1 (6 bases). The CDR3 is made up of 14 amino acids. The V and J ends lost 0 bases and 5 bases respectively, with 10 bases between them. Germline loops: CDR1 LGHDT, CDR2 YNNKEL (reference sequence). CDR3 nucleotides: TGTGCCAGCAGCCAAGATAACAGGGCGTATGGCTACACCTTC. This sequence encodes CASSQDNRAYGYTF.

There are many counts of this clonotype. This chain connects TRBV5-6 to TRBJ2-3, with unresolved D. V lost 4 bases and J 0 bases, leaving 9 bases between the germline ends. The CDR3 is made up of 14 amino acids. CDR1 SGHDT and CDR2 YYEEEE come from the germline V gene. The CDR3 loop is CASSLPQSTDTQYF. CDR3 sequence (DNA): TGTGCCAGCAGCCTCCCGCAGAGCACAGATACGCAGTATTTT.

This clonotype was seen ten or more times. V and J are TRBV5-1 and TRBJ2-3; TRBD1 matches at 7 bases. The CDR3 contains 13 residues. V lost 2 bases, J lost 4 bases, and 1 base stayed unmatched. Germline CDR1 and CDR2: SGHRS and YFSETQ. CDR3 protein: CASSLGGADTQYF. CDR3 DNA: TGCGCCAGCAGCTTAGGGGGCGCAGATACGCAGTATTTT.

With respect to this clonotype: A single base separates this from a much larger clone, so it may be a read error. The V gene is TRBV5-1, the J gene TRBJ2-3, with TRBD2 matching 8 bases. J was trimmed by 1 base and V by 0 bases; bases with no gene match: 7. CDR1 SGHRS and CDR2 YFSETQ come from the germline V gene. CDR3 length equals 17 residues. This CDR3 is CASSLVVAGGRTDTQYF. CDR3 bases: TGCGCCAGCAGCTTGGTCGTGGCGGGGGGCCGCACAGATACGCAGTATTTT. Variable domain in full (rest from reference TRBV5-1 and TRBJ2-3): KAGVTQTPRYLIKTRGQQVTLSCSPISGHRSVSWYQQTPGQGLQFLFEYFSETQRNKGNFPGRFSGRQFSNSRSEMNVSTLELGDSALYLCASSLVVAGGRTDTQYFGPGTRLTVL.